The text below deals with one T cell receptor beta chain. Its antigen remains unknown. V was clipped by 10 bases and J by 7 bases; unmatched bases: 15. Germline V CDR1 and CDR2: MNHNY, SVGAGI (reference sequence). The CDR3 runs 14 residues. Expressed TCRB transcripts were sequenced because the entire RNA isolate underwent reverse transcription. Produced via immunoSEQ multiplex PCR; TCRdb's table is partial and in-frame only. The table shows 140,000 or so clones, with approximately 9.2% occurring only once. The data derive from a study of beta chain features in type 1 diabetes. Study details: Sorted cells numbering approximately 110,000,000 were examined across all samples. Notes on the study in general: Cells with high TCR expression could be over-represented when cDNA is sequenced.

CD45RO/CCR7/CD25/CD127/CD95/CD27 staining was used to isolate CD4+ naive, central memory, regulatory and stem cell-like memory cells by sorting. Without exception, sorted populations had purity beyond 95%. The TCR originated in a man aged 18 to 29 in good health. The genes are TRBV6-6 and TRBJ1-2, with TRBD1 matching 7 bases. The sequenced sample was central memory CD4+ T cells from blood. In DNA form, the CDR3 reads TGTGCCACCACCTCGGCAGGGGGAAGATTTGGCTACACCTTC. Its translation is CATTSAGGRFGYTF.